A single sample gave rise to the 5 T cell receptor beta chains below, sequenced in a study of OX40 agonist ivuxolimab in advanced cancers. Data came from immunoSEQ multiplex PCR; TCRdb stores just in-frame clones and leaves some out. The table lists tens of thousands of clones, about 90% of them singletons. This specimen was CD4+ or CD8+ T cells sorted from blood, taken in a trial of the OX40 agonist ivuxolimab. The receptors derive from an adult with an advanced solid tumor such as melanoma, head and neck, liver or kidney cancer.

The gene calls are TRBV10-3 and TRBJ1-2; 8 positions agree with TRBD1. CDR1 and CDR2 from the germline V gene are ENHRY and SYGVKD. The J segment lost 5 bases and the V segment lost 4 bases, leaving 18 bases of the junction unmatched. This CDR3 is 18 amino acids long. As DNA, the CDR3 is TGTGCCATCAGTGCATTCCCAACGACAGGGGACCCTAGGTATGGCTACACCTTC. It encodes CAISAFPTTGDPRYGYTF.

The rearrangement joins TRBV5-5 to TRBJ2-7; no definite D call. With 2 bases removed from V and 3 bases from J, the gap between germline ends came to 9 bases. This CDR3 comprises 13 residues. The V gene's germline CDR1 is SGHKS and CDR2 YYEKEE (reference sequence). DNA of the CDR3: TGTGCCAGCAGCTTCCGGAGATTCTACGAGCAGTACTTC. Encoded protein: CASSFRRFYEQYF.

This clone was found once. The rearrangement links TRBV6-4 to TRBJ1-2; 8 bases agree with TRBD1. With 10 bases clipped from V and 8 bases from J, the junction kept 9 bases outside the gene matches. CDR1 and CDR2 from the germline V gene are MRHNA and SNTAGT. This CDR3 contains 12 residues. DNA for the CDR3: TGTGCCAACCAGGACAGGGATCGCGGCTACACCTTC. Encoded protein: CANQDRDRGYTF.

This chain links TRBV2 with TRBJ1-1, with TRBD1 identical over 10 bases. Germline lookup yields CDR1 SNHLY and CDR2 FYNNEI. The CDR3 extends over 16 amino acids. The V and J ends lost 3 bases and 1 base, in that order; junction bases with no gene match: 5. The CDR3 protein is CASSEGDRGWNTEAFF. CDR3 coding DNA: TGTGCCAGCAGTGAGGGGGACAGGGGTTGGAACACTGAAGCTTTCTTT.

CDR3 in amino acids: CAIRDGKGVYEQYF. Here the CDR3 DNA reads TGTGCCATCAGAGACGGCAAGGGGGTCTACGAGCAGTACTTC. The rearrangement uses TRBV10-3 and TRBJ2-7; D possibly corresponds to TRBD1 (6 bases). The CDR3 is 14 amino acids. From germline, CDR1 is ENHRY and CDR2 SYGVKD. The V end was cut by 6 bases, the J end by 3 bases, with 15 bases between.